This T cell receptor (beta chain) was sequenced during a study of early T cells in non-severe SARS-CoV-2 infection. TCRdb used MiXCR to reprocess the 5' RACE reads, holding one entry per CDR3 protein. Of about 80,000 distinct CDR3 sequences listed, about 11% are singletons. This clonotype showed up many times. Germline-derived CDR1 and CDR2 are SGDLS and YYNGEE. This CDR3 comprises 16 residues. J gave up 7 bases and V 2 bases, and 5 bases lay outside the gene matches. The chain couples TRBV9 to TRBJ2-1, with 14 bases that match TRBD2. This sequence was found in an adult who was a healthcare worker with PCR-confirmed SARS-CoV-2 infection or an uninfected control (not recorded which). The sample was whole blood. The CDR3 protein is CASSVPGLAGVNEQFF. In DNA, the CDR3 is TGTGCCAGCAGCGTGCCGGGACTAGCGGGGGTTAATGAGCAGTTCTTC.